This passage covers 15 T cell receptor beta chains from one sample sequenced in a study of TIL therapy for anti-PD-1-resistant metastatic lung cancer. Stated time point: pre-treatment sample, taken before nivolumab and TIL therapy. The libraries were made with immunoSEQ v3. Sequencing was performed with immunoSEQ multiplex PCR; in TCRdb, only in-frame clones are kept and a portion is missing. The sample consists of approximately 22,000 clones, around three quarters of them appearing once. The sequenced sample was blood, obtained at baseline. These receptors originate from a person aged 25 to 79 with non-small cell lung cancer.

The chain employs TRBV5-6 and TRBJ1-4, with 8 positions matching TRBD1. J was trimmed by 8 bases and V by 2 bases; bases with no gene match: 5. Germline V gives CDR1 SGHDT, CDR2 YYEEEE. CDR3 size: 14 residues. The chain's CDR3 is CASSFGQGGEKLFF. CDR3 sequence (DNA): TGTGCCAGCAGCTTTGGACAGGGTGGCGAAAAACTGTTTTTT.

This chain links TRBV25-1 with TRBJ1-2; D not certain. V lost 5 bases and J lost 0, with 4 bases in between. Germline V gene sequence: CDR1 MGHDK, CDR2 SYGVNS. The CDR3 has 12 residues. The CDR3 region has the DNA TGTGCCAGCAGTTCTCCTAACTATGGCTACACCTTC. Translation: CASSSPNYGYTF.

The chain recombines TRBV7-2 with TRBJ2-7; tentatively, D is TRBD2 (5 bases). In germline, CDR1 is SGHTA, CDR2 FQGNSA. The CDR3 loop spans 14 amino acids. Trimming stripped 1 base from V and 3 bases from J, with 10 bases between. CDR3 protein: CASSLGGSDYEQYV. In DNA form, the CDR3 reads TGTGCCAGCAGCTTAGGAGGGTCAGACTACGAGCAGTACGTC.

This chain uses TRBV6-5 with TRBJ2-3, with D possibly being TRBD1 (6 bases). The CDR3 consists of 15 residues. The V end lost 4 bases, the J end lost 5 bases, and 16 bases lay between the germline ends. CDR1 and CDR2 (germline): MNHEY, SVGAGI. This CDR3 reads CASSLGQTGIDTQYF. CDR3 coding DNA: TGTGCCAGCAGTTTGGGCCAAACAGGGATAGATACGCAGTATTTT.

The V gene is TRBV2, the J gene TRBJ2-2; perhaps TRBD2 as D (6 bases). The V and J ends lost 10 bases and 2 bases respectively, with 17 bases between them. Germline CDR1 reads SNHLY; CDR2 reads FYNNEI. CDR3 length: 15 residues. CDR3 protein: CATGVLADNTGELFF. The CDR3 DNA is TGTGCCACTGGGGTTTTAGCGGATAACACCGGGGAGCTGTTTTTT.

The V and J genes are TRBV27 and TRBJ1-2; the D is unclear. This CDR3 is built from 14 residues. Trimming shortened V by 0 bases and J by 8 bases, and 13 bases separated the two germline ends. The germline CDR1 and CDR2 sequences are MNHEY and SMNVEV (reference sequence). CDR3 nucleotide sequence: TGTGCCAGCAGTTTATCTTACAGTGCCGGAGGCTACACCTTC. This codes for CASSLSYSAGGYTF.

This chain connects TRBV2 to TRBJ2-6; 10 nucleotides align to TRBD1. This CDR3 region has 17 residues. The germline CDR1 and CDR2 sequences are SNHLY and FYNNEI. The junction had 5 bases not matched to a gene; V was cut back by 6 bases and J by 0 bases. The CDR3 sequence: CASSRDRGGSGANVLTF. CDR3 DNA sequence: TGTGCCAGCAGCCGGGACAGGGGTGGCTCTGGGGCCAACGTCCTGACTTTC.

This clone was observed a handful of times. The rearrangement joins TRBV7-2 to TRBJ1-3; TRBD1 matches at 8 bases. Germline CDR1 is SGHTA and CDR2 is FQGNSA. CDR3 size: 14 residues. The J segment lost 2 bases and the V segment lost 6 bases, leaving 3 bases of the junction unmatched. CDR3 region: CASSTQGAGNTIYF. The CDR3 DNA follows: TGTGCCAGCAGTACACAGGGGGCTGGAAACACCATATATTTT.

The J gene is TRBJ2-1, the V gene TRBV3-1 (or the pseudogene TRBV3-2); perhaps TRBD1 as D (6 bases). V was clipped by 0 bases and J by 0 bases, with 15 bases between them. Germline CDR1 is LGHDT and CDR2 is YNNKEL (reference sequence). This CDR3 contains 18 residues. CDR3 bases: TGTGCCAGCAGCCAAGATCTCGGACAGTTGAGCTCCTACAATGAGCAGTTCTTC. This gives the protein CASSQDLGQLSSYNEQFF.

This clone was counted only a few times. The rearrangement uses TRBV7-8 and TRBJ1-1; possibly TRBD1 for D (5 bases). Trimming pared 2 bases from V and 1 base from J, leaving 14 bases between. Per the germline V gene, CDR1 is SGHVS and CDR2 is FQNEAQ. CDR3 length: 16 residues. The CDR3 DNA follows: TGTGCCAGCAGCTTAAGACGGGGCTTGGGGAACACTGAAGCTTTCTTT. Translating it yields CASSLRRGLGNTEAFF.

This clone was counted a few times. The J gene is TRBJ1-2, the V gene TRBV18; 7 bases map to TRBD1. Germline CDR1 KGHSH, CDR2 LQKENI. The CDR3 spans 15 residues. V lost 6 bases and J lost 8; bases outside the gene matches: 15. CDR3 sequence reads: CASSRSSGQEGGYTF. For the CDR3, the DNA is TGTGCCAGCTCGCGTAGTTCCGGACAGGAGGGGGGCTACACCTTC.

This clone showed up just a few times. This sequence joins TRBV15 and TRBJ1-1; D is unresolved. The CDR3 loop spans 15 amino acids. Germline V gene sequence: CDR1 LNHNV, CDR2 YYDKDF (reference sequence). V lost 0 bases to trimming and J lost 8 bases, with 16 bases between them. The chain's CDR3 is CATSRDRGGRSEAFF. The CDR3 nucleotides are TGTGCCACCAGCAGAGATCGGGGAGGGAGGTCCGAAGCTTTCTTT.

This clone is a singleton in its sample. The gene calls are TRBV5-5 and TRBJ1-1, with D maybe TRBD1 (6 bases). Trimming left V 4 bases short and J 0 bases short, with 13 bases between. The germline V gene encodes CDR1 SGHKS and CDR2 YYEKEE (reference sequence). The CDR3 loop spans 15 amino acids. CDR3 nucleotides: TGTGCCAGCAGCCGGTGGGGGGCTATGAACACTGAAGCTTTCTTT. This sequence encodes CASSRWGAMNTEAFF.

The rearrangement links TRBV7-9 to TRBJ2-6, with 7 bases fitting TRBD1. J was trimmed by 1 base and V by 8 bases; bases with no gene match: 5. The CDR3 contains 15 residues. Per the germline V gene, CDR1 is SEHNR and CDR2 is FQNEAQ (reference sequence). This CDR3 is CASRRGQSGANVLTF. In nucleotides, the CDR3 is TGTGCCAGCCGTAGGGGGCAGTCTGGGGCCAACGTCCTGACTTTC.

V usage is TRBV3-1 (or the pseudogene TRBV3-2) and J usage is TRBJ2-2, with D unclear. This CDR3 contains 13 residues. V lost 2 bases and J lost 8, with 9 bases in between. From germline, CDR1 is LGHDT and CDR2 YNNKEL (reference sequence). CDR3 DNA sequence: TGTGCCAGCAGCCAAAACTTGGGGGGGGAGCTGTTTTTT. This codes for CASSQNLGGELFF.